Listed below are T cell receptor beta chains from one sample, sequenced in a study of CD8+ T cells in alopecia areata. The repertoire was sequenced with immunoSEQ multiplex PCR; TCRdb's copy has only in-frame clones and lacks some. The table shows about 120,000 clones, with roughly 50% occurring only once. The material sequenced was CD8+ T cells sorted from blood, taken at week 0. These receptors were obtained from a human donor with alopecia areata. The CDR3 runs from the conserved cysteine through the conserved F or W. D genes are given only for firm matches. The size of a clone is reported for some rows only, either as once, few or many, or as a class for expanded clones.

TRBJ2-5	TRBD1	TRBV6-6	few	CASSYGTAQETQYF	TGTGCCAGCAGTTACGGGACAGCTCAAGAGACCCAGTACTTC
TRBJ2-1	TRBD2	TRBV7-9	few	CASSLTSGGYSEQFF	TGTGCCAGCAGCTTAACGAGCGGGGGGTATTCTGAGCAGTTCTTC
TRBJ1-6	-	TRBV4-3	-	CASSQEVGSPLHF	TGCGCCAGCAGCCAAGAAGTTGGTTCACCCCTCCACTTT
TRBJ1-2	TRBD1	TRBV9	few	CASSAGDSNYGYTF	TGTGCCAGCAGCGCCGGGGACAGCAACTATGGCTACACCTTC
TRBJ1-2	-	TRBV5-6	-	CASSLPTGKSHYGYTF	TGCGCCAGCAGCTTGCCAACGGGGAAGTCCCACTATGGCTACACCTTC
TRBJ1-2	TRBD1	TRBV5-6	-	CASSSGTVYGYTF	TGTGCCAGCAGCTCCGGGACAGTCTATGGCTACACCTTC
TRBJ2-2	TRBD1	TRBV29-1	-	CSAKWDRGSTGELFF	TGCAGCGCCAAATGGGACAGGGGATCAACCGGGGAGCTGTTTTTT
TRBJ1-2	TRBD1	TRBV29-1	-	CSVEEWTGANYGYTF	TGCAGCGTTGAAGAGTGGACAGGAGCTAACTATGGCTACACCTTC
TRBJ2-7	-	TRBV29-1	-	CSVESGTPYEQYF	TGCAGCGTTGAATCCGGGACGCCCTACGAGCAGTACTTC
TRBJ2-3	TRBD1	TRBV23-1	-	CASSPRDRAGNTQYF	TGCGCCAGCAGTCCCCGGGACAGGGCCGGGAATACGCAGTATTTT
TRBJ1-1	-	TRBV5-5	-	CASSLEVNTEAFF	TGTGCCAGCAGCTTGGAGGTGAACACTGAAGCTTTCTTT
TRBJ2-7	-	TRBV6-1	-	CASSKFEQYF	TGTGCCAGCAGTAAATTCGAGCAGTACTTC
TRBJ1-5	-	TRBV7-3	-	CASSFGQPPGQPQHF	TGTGCCAGCAGCTTTGGACAACCGCCGGGTCAGCCCCAGCATTTT
TRBJ1-2	-	TRBV5-6	-	CASSLGVEQYRCTF	TGTGCCAGCAGCTTAGGGGTGGAACAGTACCGCTGCACCTTC
TRBJ2-7	-	TRBV30	-	CAWSWGATYEQYF	TGTGCCTGGAGTTGGGGGGCGACCTACGAGCAGTACTTC
TRBJ2-5	-	TRBV7-8	-	CASSLVGGSGETQYF	TGTGCCAGCAGCTTAGTCGGGGGCTCAGGAGAGACCCAGTACTTC
TRBJ2-4	TRBD2	TRBV29-1	-	CSVVGDAGTTYF	TGCAGCGTTGTGGGGGACGCCGGGACTACATACTTC
TRBJ1-5	-	TRBV13	-	CASSLGENQPQHF	TGTGCCAGCAGCTTAGGAGAGAATCAGCCCCAGCATTTT
TRBJ1-2	TRBD1	TRBV29-1	-	CSVELDRHYGYTF	TGCAGCGTTGAATTGGACAGGCACTATGGCTACACCTTC
TRBJ1-2	-	TRBV27	-	CASRHNYGYTF	TGTGCCAGCAGGCATAACTATGGCTACACCTTC
TRBJ2-7	-	TRBV5-1	few	CASSLLAGQTYEQYF	TGCGCCAGCAGCTTGTTAGCTGGCCAAACCTACGAGCAGTACTTC
TRBJ2-1	-	TRBV7-8	-	CASSYQRLGSYNEQFF	TGTGCCAGCAGCTACCAAAGACTAGGATCCTACAATGAGCAGTTCTTC
TRBJ1-1	-	TRBV19	few	CASSPGGAAGEAFF	TGTGCCAGTAGTCCAGGAGGGGCAGCAGGCGAAGCTTTCTTT
TRBJ2-1	-	TRBV30	-	CAWSSSRYNEQFF	TGTGCCTGGAGTTCGAGCCGCTACAATGAGCAGTTCTTC
TRBJ2-2	TRBD1	TRBV7-9	-	CASSLPGQGPNTGELFF	TGTGCCAGCAGCCTGCCGGGACAGGGTCCGAACACCGGGGAGCTGTTTTTT
TRBJ1-1	-	TRBV4-1	-	CASSQDWETEAFF	TGCGCCAGCAGCCAAGATTGGGAGACTGAAGCTTTCTTT
TRBJ1-2	TRBD1	TRBV29-1	few	CSVVGTGIGYGYTF	TGCAGCGTCGTCGGGACAGGGATTGGGTATGGCTACACCTTC
TRBJ2-2	TRBD2	TRBV15	-	CATSSGGDTGELFF	TGTGCCACCAGCTCGGGGGGGGACACCGGGGAGCTGTTTTTT
TRBJ2-1	TRBD2	TRBV6-4	many	CASRPTSGAEQFF	TGTGCCAGCAGGCCGACTAGCGGGGCTGAGCAGTTCTTC
TRBJ2-7	-	TRBV27	-	CASSPVGASYEQYF	TGTGCCAGCAGTCCCGTGGGGGCCTCCTACGAGCAGTACTTC
TRBJ2-2	-	TRBV13	-	CASSDGNRGGTGELFF	TGTGCCAGCAGCGACGGGAACAGGGGAGGCACCGGGGAGCTGTTTTTT
TRBJ1-1	-	TRBV19	-	CASIRLRGQYTEAFF	TGTGCCAGTATTCGACTTCGGGGGCAGTACACTGAAGCTTTCTTT
TRBJ2-5	-	TRBV6-5	-	CASSGPWTQYF	TGTGCCAGCAGTGGGCCATGGACCCAGTACTTC
TRBJ1-1	TRBD1	TRBV5-1	-	CASIPTTRGRVTEAFF	TGCGCCAGCATCCCCACGACCAGGGGGCGTGTGACTGAAGCTTTCTTT
TRBJ2-7	-	TRBV5-1	few	CASSSEAYEQYF	TGCGCCAGCAGTTCGGAGGCCTACGAGCAGTACTTC
TRBJ2-7	TRBD1	TRBV10-3	few	CAIRDGTGALYEQYF	TGTGCCATCAGAGACGGGACAGGGGCGCTCTACGAGCAGTACTTC
TRBJ2-1	-	TRBV29-1	-	CSVEGTYNEQFF	TGCAGCGTCGAGGGGACTTACAATGAGCAGTTCTTC
TRBJ2-7	-	TRBV30	-	CAWSPDPGRTNYEQYF	TGTGCCTGGAGCCCCGACCCTGGACGGACCAACTACGAGCAGTACTTC
TRBJ1-4	TRBD1	TRBV4-3	few	CASSQDIGTGDEKLFF	TGCGCCAGCAGCCAAGATATTGGGACAGGGGATGAAAAACTGTTTTTT
TRBJ2-2	-	TRBV13	-	CASSPLGTNTGELFF	TGTGCCAGCAGCCCCCTCGGGACTAACACCGGGGAGCTGTTTTTT
TRBJ2-7	-	TRBV7-9	-	CASSKHKAPYEQYF	TGTGCCAGCAGCAAACATAAGGCCCCCTACGAGCAGTACTTC
TRBJ2-1	TRBD2	TRBV7-3	few	CASSLGPGSGADEQFF	TGTGCCAGCAGCTTAGGCCCGGGTAGCGGGGCGGATGAGCAGTTCTTC
TRBJ2-7	-	TRBV7-9	-	CASSDGGRAYEQYF	TGTGCCAGCAGCGACGGGGGCCGGGCCTACGAGCAGTACTTC
TRBJ2-1	-	TRBV6-1	-	CASSDSEGGDEQFF	TGTGCCAGCAGTGACTCAGAGGGGGGCGATGAGCAGTTCTTC
TRBJ1-6	-	TRBV7-2	-	CASSLGFSANSPLHF	TGTGCCAGCAGCTTAGGGTTTTCGGCCAATTCACCCCTCCACTTT
TRBJ2-1	TRBD1	TRBV4-3	-	CASSQAPGQRYNEQFF	TGCGCCAGCAGCCAAGCCCCGGGACAGCGTTACAATGAGCAGTTCTTC
TRBJ1-1	TRBD1	TRBV25-1	few	CASRVTGGTEAFF	TGTGCCAGCAGGGTAACAGGGGGAACTGAAGCTTTCTTT
TRBJ2-1	-	TRBV6-4	few	CASSDGLFNEQFF	TGTGCCAGCAGTGACGGACTATTCAATGAGCAGTTCTTC